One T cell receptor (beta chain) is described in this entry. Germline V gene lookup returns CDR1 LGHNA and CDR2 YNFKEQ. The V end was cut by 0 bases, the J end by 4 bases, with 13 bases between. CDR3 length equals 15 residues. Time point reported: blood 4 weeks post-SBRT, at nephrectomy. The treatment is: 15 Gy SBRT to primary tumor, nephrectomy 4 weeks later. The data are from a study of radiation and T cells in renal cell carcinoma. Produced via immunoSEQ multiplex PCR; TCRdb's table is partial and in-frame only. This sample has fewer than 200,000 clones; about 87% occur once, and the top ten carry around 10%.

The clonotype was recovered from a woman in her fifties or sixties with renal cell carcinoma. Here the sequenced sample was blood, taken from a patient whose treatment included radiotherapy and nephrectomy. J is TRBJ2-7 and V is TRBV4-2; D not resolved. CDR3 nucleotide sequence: TGTGCCAGCAGCCAAGAGAGCAACCTCGAGTACGAGCAGTACTTC. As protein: CASSQESNLEYEQYF.